One sample yielded the 20 T cell receptor beta chains listed below, sequenced in a study of blood T cell repertoires in COVID-19. Produced via immunoSEQ multiplex PCR; TCRdb's table is partial and in-frame only. The sample gives some 150,000 clones, more than 80% of which show up once; 8% to 9% is in the top ten. The specimen sequenced was peripheral blood. The receptors were gathered from a human donor with acute or convalescent COVID-19. The donor label of this sample is uncertain.

The gene calls are TRBV3-1 (or the pseudogene TRBV3-2) and TRBJ1-5, with D perhaps matching TRBD1 (6 bases). Germline CDR1 is LGHDT and CDR2 is YNNKEL (reference sequence). This CDR3 comprises 14 residues. Trimming stripped 4 bases from V and 6 bases from J, with 13 bases between. CDR3 protein: CASSPAGGGQPQHF. The DNA for the CDR3 is TGTGCCAGCAGCCCGGCGGGAGGGGGTCAGCCCCAGCATTTT.

This clone has a handful of counts. The chain combines TRBV6-5 with TRBJ1-2; 8 positions match TRBD1. Trimming removed 2 bases from V and 4 bases from J; junction bases left unmatched: 3. Per germline, CDR1 MNHEY and CDR2 SVGAGI. There are 14 residues in the CDR3. CDR3 sequence: CASSYQGAGYGYTF. The CDR3 DNA reads as TGTGCCAGCAGTTACCAGGGGGCGGGCTATGGCTACACCTTC.

Comment on this clone: A read error may produce the germline difference seen at one junction end. The chain joins TRBV10-2 to TRBJ2-4, with D possibly being TRBD2 (6 bases). The CDR3 totals 13 residues. In germline, CDR1 is WSHSY, CDR2 SAAADI. The DNA for the CDR3 is TGCGCCACCCTTCTCGGGGGTAAAAGCATTCAGTACTTC. Protein: CATLLGGKSIQYF.

The chain recombines TRBV10-3 with TRBJ2-3, with 7 bases lining up with TRBD1. This CDR3 has 15 amino acids. Germline V gene sequence: CDR1 ENHRY, CDR2 SYGVKD. V was clipped by 4 bases and J by 2 bases; unmatched bases: 6. The CDR3 nucleotides are TGTGCCATCAGTGGGTCCGGGACAGCCACAGATACGCAGTATTTT. Translating it yields CAISGSGTATDTQYF.

V gene TRBV2 combines with J gene TRBJ1-5, with a tentative D call TRBD1 (6 bases). The ends were cut back, 6 bases at V and 4 bases at J, with 10 bases in the middle. The V gene's germline CDR1 is SNHLY and CDR2 FYNNEI. CDR3 length: 13 amino acids. This chain's CDR3 is CASRVTGNQPQHF. Here the CDR3 DNA reads TGTGCCAGCAGGGTAACAGGGAATCAGCCCCAGCATTTT.

This chain connects TRBV2 to TRBJ2-3, with 9 bases aligning to TRBD2. CDR3 length equals 14 residues. The germline gives CDR1 SNHLY, CDR2 FYNNEI. With V trimmed by 8 bases and J by 0 bases, 3 bases remained unmatched. CDR3 protein: CASASGASTDTQYF. CDR3 bases: TGTGCCAGCGCTAGCGGGGCAAGCACAGATACGCAGTATTTT. The full variable domain, with the rest looked up from reference TRBV2 and TRBJ2-3, is EPEVTQTPSHQVTQMGQEVILRCVPISNHLYFYWYRQILGQKVEFLVSFYNNEISEKSEIFDDQFSVERPDGSNFTLKIRSTKLEDSAMYFCASASGASTDTQYFGPGTRLTVL.

V is TRBV6-5 and J is TRBJ1-2; possibly TRBD1 for D (5 bases). Germline V gene data show CDR1 as MNHEY and CDR2 as SVGAGI. Trimming removed 7 bases at V and 4 bases at J, with 13 bases between. CDR3 length equals 13 residues. CDR3 coding DNA: TGTGCCAGCACCCAAGACAGTCGCTATGGCTACACCTTC. It yields the protein CASTQDSRYGYTF.

This clone was seen ten or more times. V is TRBV28 and J is TRBJ1-1, with 9 bases that match TRBD1. The CDR3 runs 16 residues. CDR1 and CDR2 (germline): MDHEN, SYDVKM. J was trimmed by 1 base and V by 6 bases; bases with no gene match: 9. The CDR3 nucleotides read TGTGCCAGCAGAAGAGGGACAGGGAGAACGAACACTGAAGCTTTCTTT. This sequence encodes CASRRGTGRTNTEAFF.

This clone occurred once. The gene calls are TRBV2 and TRBJ2-5, with D maybe TRBD1 (6 bases). This CDR3 has 12 residues. CDR1 is SNHLY and CDR2 is FYNNEI in the germline V gene. V was pared by 8 bases and J by 3 bases, with 10 bases between. The CDR3 sequence is CASGQTEETQYF. The CDR3 DNA reads as TGTGCCAGCGGACAGACAGAAGAGACCCAGTACTTC. Using reference TRBV2 and TRBJ2-5 for the parts outside the CDR3, the full variable domain is EPEVTQTPSHQVTQMGQEVILRCVPISNHLYFYWYRQILGQKVEFLVSFYNNEISEKSEIFDDQFSVERPDGSNFTLKIRSTKLEDSAMYFCASGQTEETQYFGPGTRLLVL.

This chain links TRBV5-1 with TRBJ1-2; TRBD1 might be the D (5 bases). V shed 4 bases and J shed 6 bases, with 19 bases lying between them. In germline, CDR1 is SGHRS, CDR2 YFSETQ. CDR3 length: 15 amino acids. The CDR3 DNA is TGCGCCAGCAGCCCGACTCCCGGGACTGTGGATGGCTACACCTTC. It codes for CASSPTPGTVDGYTF. The full variable domain, its missing parts supplied by reference TRBV5-1 and TRBJ1-2, is KAGVTQTPRYLIKTRGQQVTLSCSPISGHRSVSWYQQTPGQGLQFLFEYFSETQRNKGNFPGRFSGRQFSNSRSEMNVSTLELGDSALYLCASSPTPGTVDGYTFGSGTRLTVV.

This clone is a singleton in its sample. The CDR3 nucleotides are TGCGCCAGCAGCCCCCCCCGGGGGGGCCAGCCCCAGCATTTT. This gives the protein CASSPPRGGQPQHF. The V call is TRBV4-1, the J call TRBJ1-5, with a tentative D call TRBD1 (6 bases). This CDR3 is 14 amino acids long. CDR1 and CDR2 from the germline V gene are MGHRA and YSYEKL. Between the trimmed V and J ends, which lost 4 bases and 7 bases, there was a span of 14 bases.

This chain uses TRBV30 with TRBJ1-5; 11 bases are a match to TRBD1. V trimming: 2 bases; J trimming: 9 bases; junction bases outside the gene matches: 6. CDR1 and CDR2 from the germline V gene are GTSNPN and SVGIG (reference sequence). CDR3 length equals 14 residues. The CDR3: CAWSQGTGGWPQHF. The CDR3 bases are TGTGCCTGGAGTCAGGGGACAGGGGGTTGGCCCCAGCATTTT. Together with reference TRBV30 and TRBJ1-5, the CDR3 gives the full variable domain: SQTIHQWPATLVQPVGSPLSLECTVEGTSNPNLYWYRQAAGRGLQLLFYSVGIGQISSEVPQNLSASRPQDRQFILSSKKLLLSDSGFYLCAWSQGTGGWPQHFGDGTRLSIL.

This clone was seen a single time. V usage is TRBV2 and J usage is TRBJ1-1, with no clear D. Trimming left V 8 bases short and J 2 bases short, with 12 bases between. The CDR3 totals 13 residues. Germline CDR1 is SNHLY and CDR2 is FYNNEI. The CDR3 DNA reads as TGTGCCAGCGGACGTACGGGAAACACTGAAGCTTTCTTT. Encoded protein: CASGRTGNTEAFF.

CDR3 DNA sequence: TGCGCCAGCAGCCCGGGGACAGGGCTAAGAGGCTACACCTTC. It is translated as CASSPGTGLRGYTF. The chain couples TRBV5-1 to TRBJ1-2; 9 bases align to TRBD1. The germline CDR1 and CDR2 sequences are SGHRS and YFSETQ. The CDR3 has 14 amino acids. Unmatched junction bases numbered 9, after V lost 4 bases and J lost 8 bases.

The chain couples TRBV2 to TRBJ2-7; 8 bases align to TRBD1. Per germline, CDR1 SNHLY and CDR2 FYNNEI. The CDR3 covers 14 residues. With 3 bases clipped from V and 4 bases from J, the junction kept 5 bases outside the gene matches. The CDR3 reads CASSENRGVYEQYF. CDR3 DNA: TGTGCCAGCAGTGAGAACAGGGGGGTTTACGAGCAGTACTTC.

V and J are TRBV11-2 and TRBJ2-5; the D gene is possibly TRBD2 (7 bases). V shed 5 bases and J shed 4 bases, with 20 bases lying between them. Germline V lookup: CDR1 SGHAT, CDR2 FQNNGV. The CDR3 sequence is 16 residues long. Here the CDR3 DNA reads TGTGCCAGCAGCCCGCTGTGGGGGGGGGCTGGAGAGACCCAGTACTTC. Protein sequence: CASSPLWGGAGETQYF.

This sequence joins TRBV6-1 and TRBJ2-4, with TRBD1 matching 8 bases. CDR3 length equals 20 residues. With V trimmed by 4 bases and J by 1 base, 18 bases remained unmatched. CDR1 MNHNS and CDR2 SASEGT come from the germline V gene. In DNA form, the CDR3 reads TGTGCCAGCAGTGGAGTATCGGGACAGGCGGGTAATCGGGCCAAAAACATTCAGTACTTC. As protein: CASSGVSGQAGNRAKNIQYF.

The chain couples TRBV7-9 to TRBJ1-6; D not resolved. V was pared by 1 base and J by 11 bases, with 9 bases between. This CDR3 has 13 amino acids. The germline CDR1 and CDR2 sequences are SEHNR and FQNEAQ (reference sequence). CDR3 sequence reads: CASSLEGEAPLHF. In nucleotides, the CDR3 is TGTGCCAGCAGCTTAGAGGGAGAGGCACCCCTCCACTTT.

This clone has a single count. The rearrangement links TRBV5-6 to TRBJ2-1; unclear D gene. The CDR3 extends over 14 amino acids. V was cut by 4 bases and J by 2 bases, with 10 bases left in between. Germline CDR1 SGHDT, CDR2 YYEEEE. The CDR3 sequence: CASSPVSPYNEQFF. CDR3 in DNA: TGTGCCAGCAGCCCGGTAAGCCCCTACAATGAGCAGTTCTTC.

In its sample, this clone was seen a few times. V and J are TRBV29-1 and TRBJ1-2; TRBD1 agrees at 8 bases. Germline trimming cut 4 bases from V and 1 base from J; bases unmatched to any gene: 8. Looked up from germline, CDR1 is SQVTM and CDR2 is ANQGSEA. The CDR3 loop spans 15 amino acids. For the CDR3, the DNA is TGCAGCGTTGGGACAGGGAGAGGGGTTAACTATGGCTACACCTTC. Residues: CSVGTGRGVNYGYTF.